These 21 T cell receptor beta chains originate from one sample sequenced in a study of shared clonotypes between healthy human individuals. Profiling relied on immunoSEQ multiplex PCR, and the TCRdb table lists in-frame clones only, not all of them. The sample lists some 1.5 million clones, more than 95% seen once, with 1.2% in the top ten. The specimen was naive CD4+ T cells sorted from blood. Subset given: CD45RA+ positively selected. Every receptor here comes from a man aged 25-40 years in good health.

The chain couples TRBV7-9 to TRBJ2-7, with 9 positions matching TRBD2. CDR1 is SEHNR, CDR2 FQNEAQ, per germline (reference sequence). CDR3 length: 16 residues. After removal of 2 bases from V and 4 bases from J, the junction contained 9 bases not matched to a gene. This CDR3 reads CASSLMSAGGSYEQYF. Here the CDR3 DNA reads TGTGCCAGCAGCTTAATGTCGGCGGGAGGGTCTTACGAGCAGTACTTC.

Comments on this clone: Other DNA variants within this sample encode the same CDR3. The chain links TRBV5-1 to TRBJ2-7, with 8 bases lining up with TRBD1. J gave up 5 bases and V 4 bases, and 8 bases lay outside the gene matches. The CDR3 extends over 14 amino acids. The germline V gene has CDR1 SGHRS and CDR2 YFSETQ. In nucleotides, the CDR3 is TGCGCCAGCAGCAGCCGGACAGGGAGTGACGAGCAGTACTTC. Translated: CASSSRTGSDEQYF.

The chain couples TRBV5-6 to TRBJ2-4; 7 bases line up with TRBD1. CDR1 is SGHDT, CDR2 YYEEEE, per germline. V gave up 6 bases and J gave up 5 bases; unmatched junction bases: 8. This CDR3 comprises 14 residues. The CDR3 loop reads CASKRQGFENIQYF. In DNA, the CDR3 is TGTGCCAGCAAAAGACAGGGTTTCGAAAACATTCAGTACTTC.

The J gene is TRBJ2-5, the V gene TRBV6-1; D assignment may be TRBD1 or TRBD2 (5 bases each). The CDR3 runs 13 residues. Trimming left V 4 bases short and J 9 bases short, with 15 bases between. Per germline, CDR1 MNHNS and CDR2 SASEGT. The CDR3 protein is CASSATLLGAQYF. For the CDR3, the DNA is TGTGCCAGCAGTGCGACGCTACTAGGGGCCCAGTACTTC.

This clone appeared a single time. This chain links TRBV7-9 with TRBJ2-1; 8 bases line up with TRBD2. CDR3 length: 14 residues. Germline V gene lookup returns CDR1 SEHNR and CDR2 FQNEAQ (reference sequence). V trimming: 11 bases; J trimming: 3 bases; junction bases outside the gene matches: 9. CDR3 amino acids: CAGSGKEVYNEQFF. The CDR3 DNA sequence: TGTGCCGGTAGCGGGAAAGAAGTCTACAATGAGCAGTTCTTC.

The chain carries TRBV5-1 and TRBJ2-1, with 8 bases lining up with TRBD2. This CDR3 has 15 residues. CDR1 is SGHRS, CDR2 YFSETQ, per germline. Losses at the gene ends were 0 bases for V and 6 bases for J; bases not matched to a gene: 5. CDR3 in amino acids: CASSLVPGTSNEQFF. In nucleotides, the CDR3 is TGCGCCAGCAGCTTGGTTCCCGGGACTAGCAATGAGCAGTTCTTC.

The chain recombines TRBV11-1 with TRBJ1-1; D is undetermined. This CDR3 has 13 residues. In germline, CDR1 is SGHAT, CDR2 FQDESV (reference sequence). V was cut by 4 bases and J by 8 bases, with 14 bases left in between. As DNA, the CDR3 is TGTGCCAGCAGCTCCTATGCAGGAGGAGAAGCTTTCTTT. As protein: CASSSYAGGEAFF.

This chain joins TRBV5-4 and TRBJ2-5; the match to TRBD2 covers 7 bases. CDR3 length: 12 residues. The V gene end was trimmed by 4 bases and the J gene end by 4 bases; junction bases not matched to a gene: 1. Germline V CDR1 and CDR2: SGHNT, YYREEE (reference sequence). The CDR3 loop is CASSREGETQYF. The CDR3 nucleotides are TGTGCCAGCAGCAGGGAGGGAGAGACCCAGTACTTC. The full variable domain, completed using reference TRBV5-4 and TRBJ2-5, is ETGVTQSPTHLIKTRGQQVTLRCSSQSGHNTVSWYQQALGQGPQFIFQYYREEENGRGNFPPRFSGLQFPNYSSELNVNALELDDSALYLCASSREGETQYFGPGTRLLVL.

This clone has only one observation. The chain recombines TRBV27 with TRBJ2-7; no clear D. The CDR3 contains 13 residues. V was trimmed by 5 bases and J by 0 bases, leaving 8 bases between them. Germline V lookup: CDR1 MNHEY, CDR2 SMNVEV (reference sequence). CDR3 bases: TGTGCCAGCAGTCAATTACCCTCCTACGAGCAGTACTTC. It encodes CASSQLPSYEQYF.

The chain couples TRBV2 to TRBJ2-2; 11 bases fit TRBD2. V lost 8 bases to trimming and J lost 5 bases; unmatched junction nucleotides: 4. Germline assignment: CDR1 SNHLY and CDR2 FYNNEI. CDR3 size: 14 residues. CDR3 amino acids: CASGLAGGTGELFF. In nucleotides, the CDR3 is TGTGCCAGCGGCCTAGCGGGAGGAACCGGGGAGCTGTTTTTT.

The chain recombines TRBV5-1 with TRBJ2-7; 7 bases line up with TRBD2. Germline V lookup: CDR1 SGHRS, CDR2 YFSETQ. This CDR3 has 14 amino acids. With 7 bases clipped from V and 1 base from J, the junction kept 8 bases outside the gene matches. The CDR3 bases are TGCGCCAGCCGAGGGAAGCGGGATTCCTACGAGCAGTACTTC. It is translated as CASRGKRDSYEQYF.

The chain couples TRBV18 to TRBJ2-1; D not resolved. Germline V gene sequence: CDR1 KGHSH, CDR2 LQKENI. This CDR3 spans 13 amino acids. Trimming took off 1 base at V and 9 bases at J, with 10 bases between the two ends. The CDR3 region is CASSPLVVGEQFF. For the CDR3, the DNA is TGTGCCAGCTCACCACTTGTCGTGGGTGAGCAGTTCTTC.

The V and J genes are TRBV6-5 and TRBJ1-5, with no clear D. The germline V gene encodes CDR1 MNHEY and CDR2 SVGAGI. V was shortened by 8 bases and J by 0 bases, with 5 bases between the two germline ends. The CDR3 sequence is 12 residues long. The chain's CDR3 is CASGSSNQPQHF. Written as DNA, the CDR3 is TGTGCCAGCGGTAGTAGCAATCAGCCCCAGCATTTT.

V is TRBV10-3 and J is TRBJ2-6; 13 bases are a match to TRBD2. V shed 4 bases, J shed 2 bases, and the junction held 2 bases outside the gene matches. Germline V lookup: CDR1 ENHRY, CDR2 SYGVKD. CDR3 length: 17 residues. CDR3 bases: TGTGCCATCAGTGGGACTAGCGGGAGTACTGGGGCCAACGTCCTGACTTTC. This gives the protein CAISGTSGSTGANVLTF.

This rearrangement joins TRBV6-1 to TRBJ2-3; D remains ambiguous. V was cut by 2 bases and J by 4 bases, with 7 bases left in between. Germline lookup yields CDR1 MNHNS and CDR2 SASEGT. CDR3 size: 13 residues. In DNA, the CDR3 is TGTGCCAGCAGTGAATCAGGAGCAGATACGCAGTATTTT. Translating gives CASSESGADTQYF.

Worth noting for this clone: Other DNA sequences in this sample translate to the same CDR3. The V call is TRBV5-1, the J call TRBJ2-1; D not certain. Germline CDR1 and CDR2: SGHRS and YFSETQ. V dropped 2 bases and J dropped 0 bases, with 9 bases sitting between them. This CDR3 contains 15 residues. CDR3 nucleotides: TGCGCCAGCAGCTTAGGCGGAAGCTCCTACAATGAGCAGTTCTTC. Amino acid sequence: CASSLGGSSYNEQFF.

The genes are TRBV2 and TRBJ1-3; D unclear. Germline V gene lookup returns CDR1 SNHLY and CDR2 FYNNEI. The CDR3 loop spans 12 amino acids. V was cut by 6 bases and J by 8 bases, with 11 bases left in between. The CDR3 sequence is CASSSEADTIYF. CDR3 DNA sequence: TGTGCCAGCAGCTCCGAGGCAGACACCATATATTTT.

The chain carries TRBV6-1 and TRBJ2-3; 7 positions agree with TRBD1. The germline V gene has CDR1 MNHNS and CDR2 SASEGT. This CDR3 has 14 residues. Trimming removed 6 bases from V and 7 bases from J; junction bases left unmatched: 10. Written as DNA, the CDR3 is TGTGCCAGCAGACCGGGACAGAACTTCTATACGCAGTATTTT. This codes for CASRPGQNFYTQYF.

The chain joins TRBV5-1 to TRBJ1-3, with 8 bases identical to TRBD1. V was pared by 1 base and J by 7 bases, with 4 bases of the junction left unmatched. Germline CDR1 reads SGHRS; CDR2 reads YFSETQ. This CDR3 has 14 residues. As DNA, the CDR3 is TGCGCCAGCAGCTTGTCGGGACAGGAGAACACCATATATTTT. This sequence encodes CASSLSGQENTIYF.

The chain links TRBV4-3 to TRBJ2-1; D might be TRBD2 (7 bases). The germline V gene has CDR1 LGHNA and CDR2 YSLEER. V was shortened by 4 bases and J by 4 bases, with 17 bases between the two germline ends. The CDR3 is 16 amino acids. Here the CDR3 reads CASSPTLGGAYNEQFF. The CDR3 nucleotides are TGCGCCAGCAGCCCGACTCTGGGGGGGGCTTACAATGAGCAGTTCTTC.

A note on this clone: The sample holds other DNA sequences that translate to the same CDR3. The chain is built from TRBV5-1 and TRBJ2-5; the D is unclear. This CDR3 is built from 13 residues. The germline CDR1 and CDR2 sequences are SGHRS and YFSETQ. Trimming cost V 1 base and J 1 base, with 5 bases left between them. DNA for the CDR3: TGCGCCAGCAGCTTGTTAGGCCAAGAGACCCAGTACTTC. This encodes CASSLLGQETQYF.